These T cell receptor beta chains were read from a single sample in a study of shared clonotypes between healthy human individuals. Method: immunoSEQ multiplex PCR; TCRdb's copy keeps in-frame clones and lacks some. The table includes nearly 750,000 clones, around 77% detected once. Input material: memory CD4+ T cells sorted from blood. Every receptor here comes from a woman in her 30s in good health. CDR3s include the opening cysteine and the closing phenylalanine or tryptophan. A D gene is named only where the DNA matches it firmly. For some rows the clone size is stated as once, few or many, or as a class when expanded; others skip it.

>TRBV18|TRBJ2-7|-|TRBD2|17
TGTGCCAGCTCACCAGCCGGGACTAGCCGAAGCTCCTACGAGCAGTACTTC
CASSPAGTSRSSYEQYF
>TRBV28|TRBJ1-5|-|TRBD1|18
TGTGCCAGCAGCGTAACACAGGGGCGATTTTATAGCAATCAGCCCCAGCATTTT
CASSVTQGRFYSNQPQHF
>TRBV19|TRBJ2-6|-|-|15
TGTGCCAGTTCCAGACCAGGTTCTGGGGCCAACGTCCTGACTTTC
CASSRPGSGANVLTF
>TRBV11-2|TRBJ2-7|few|TRBD1|15
TGTGCCAGCAGCTTAGTAGGGGACAGCCGCTACGGTCTGTACTTC
CASSLVGDSRYGLYF
>TRBV15|TRBJ1-5|few|-|13
TGTGCCACCAGCAGACGGAATAATCAGCCCCAGCATTTT
CATSRRNNQPQHF
>TRBV2|TRBJ1-3|few|-|13
TGTGCCAGCAGTGAGAGCTCTGGAAACACCATATATTTT
CASSESSGNTIYF
>TRBV10-2|TRBJ2-1|-|TRBD2|15
TGCGCCAGCAGGACTAGCGGGAATAGGTACAATGAGCAGTTCTTC
CASRTSGNRYNEQFF
>TRBV19|TRBJ2-6|few|-|15
TGTGCCAGTAGTAGAGGACACTCTGGGGCCAACGTCCTGACTTTC
CASSRGHSGANVLTF
>TRBV5-1|TRBJ1-1|-|TRBD1|16
TGCGCCAGCAGCGGGAGGGGGGACAGGGAAAGGACTGAAGCTTTCTTT
CASSGRGDRERTEAFF
>TRBV11-2|TRBJ1-5|-|-|14
TGTGCCAGCAGCTTGGACAGAAGCAATCAGCCCCAGCATTTT
CASSLDRSNQPQHF
>TRBV6-4|TRBJ2-3|-|TRBD2|15
TGTGCCAGCAGTGAAGTAGCGGGAGTCACAGATACGCAGTATTTT
CASSEVAGVTDTQYF
>TRBV6-5|TRBJ1-3|-|-|11
TGTGCCAGCAGTGTTGGAAACACCATATATTTT
CASSVGNTIYF
>TRBV5-4|TRBJ2-7|-|TRBD2|14
TGTGCCAGCAGTATTAGACTAGCGGGAGCCGAGCAGTACTTC
CASSIRLAGAEQYF
>TRBV7-8|TRBJ2-7|-|-|15
TGTGCCAGCAGCTTAGCAGGACAGAAAGCCTACGAGCAGTACTTC
CASSLAGQKAYEQYF
>TRBV18|TRBJ2-7|-|-|14
TGTGCCAGCTCCGATAAGGGACGGTTCTACGAGCAGTACTTC
CASSDKGRFYEQYF
>TRBV6-4|TRBJ2-1|few|-|12
TGTGCCAGCAGTGACGACAGCAATGAGCAGTTCTTC
CASSDDSNEQFF
>TRBV14|TRBJ2-7|-|TRBD1|14
TGTGCCAGCAGCCCCGGGACAGGCTCCTACGAGCAGTACTTC
CASSPGTGSYEQYF
>TRBV15|TRBJ1-2|-|-|15
TGTGCCACCAGCAGAGACGCCATAGGGAGGGATGGCTACACCTTC
CATSRDAIGRDGYTF
>TRBV19|TRBJ1-1|-|-|15
TGTGCCAGTAGTCCGGGACTTCTGGCACCGGGTGAAGCTTTCTTT
CASSPGLLAPGEAFF
>TRBV4-1|TRBJ1-2|-|TRBD1|14
TGCGCCAGCAGCCGGATCGACAGGGGCGATGGCTACACCTTC
CASSRIDRGDGYTF
>TRBV10-3|TRBJ2-1|-|-|15
TGTGCCATCAGTGAGATAAAGTATTTCAACAATGAGCAGTTCTTC
CAISEIKYFNNEQFF
>TRBV15|TRBJ2-7|few|-|16
TGTGCCACCAGCAGAAGAGTGGGACTCTTGCCCTACGAGCAGTACTTC
CATSRRVGLLPYEQYF
>TRBV6-1|TRBJ2-7|once|-|12
TGTGCCAGCAGCGTAGGGGTGCACGAGCAGTACTTC
CASSVGVHEQYF
>TRBV2|TRBJ2-3|many|TRBD1|15
TGTGCCAGCAGTCCGGGACAGGGGTATTCAGATACGCAGTATTTT
CASSPGQGYSDTQYF